The 9 T cell receptor beta chains presented below share a single source sample, sequenced in a study of CD8+CD57+ T cells in acquired aplastic anemia. Template material for TCR beta VDJ and CDR3 profiling consisted of genomic DNA. TCRdb re-called the reads through MiXCR, storing one row per CDR3 protein. The sample gives about 35,000 distinct CDR3 sequences, 76% of which show up once; roughly 23% is in the top ten. Material for sequencing was sorted CD4+, CD8+, or CD8+CD57+ T cells (not recorded which) from PBMCs. The source is a human donor in good health, serving as a control.

J is TRBJ1-2 and V is TRBV7-9, with no clear D. Germline assignment: CDR1 SEHNR and CDR2 FQNEAQ (reference sequence). This CDR3 spans 12 amino acids. V gave up 6 bases and J gave up 8 bases, with 13 bases separating them. The CDR3 sequence is CASSNSGRGYTF. The CDR3 nucleotides read TGTGCCAGCAGTAATTCAGGTCGGGGCTACACCTTC.

J is TRBJ2-5 and V is TRBV10-3; D gene ambiguous. This CDR3 region has 10 residues. The ends were cut back, 10 bases at V and 5 bases at J, with 8 bases in the middle. CDR1 is ENHRY, CDR2 SYGVKD, per germline. The DNA for the CDR3 is TGTGCCACCGAGGATGAGACCCAGTACTTC. Residues: CATEDETQYF.

The J gene is TRBJ1-6, the V gene TRBV20-1; 10 nucleotides line up with TRBD1. CDR3 length equals 15 residues. Germline-derived CDR1 and CDR2 are DFQATT and SNEGSKA (reference sequence). The J segment lost 10 bases and the V segment lost 0 bases, leaving 6 bases of the junction unmatched. The CDR3 DNA follows: TGCAGTGCTAGAGAATGGACAGGGGGAAGATCACCCCTCCACTTT. This gives the protein CSAREWTGGRSPLHF.

The chain links TRBV2 to TRBJ2-1; TRBD2 matches 8 bases. V lost 6 bases to trimming and J lost 1 base; unmatched junction nucleotides: 11. Germline lookup yields CDR1 SNHLY and CDR2 FYNNEI. The CDR3 consists of 17 residues. As DNA, the CDR3 is TGTGCCAGCAGAACTGAGCGCGGGGGGACTTCCTACAATGAGCAGTTCTTC. It yields the protein CASRTERGGTSYNEQFF. Filled out from reference TRBV2 and TRBJ2-1, the complete variable domain reads EPEVTQTPSHQVTQMGQEVILRCVPISNHLYFYWYRQILGQKVEFLVSFYNNEISEKSEIFDDQFSVERPDGSNFTLKIRSTKLEDSAMYFCASRTERGGTSYNEQFFGPGTRLTVL.

At least ten counts were recorded for this clonotype. The CDR3 is CSARGSRENEKLFF. DNA for the CDR3: TGCAGTGCTAGAGGTTCCAGGGAGAATGAAAAACTGTTTTTT. The rearrangement uses TRBV20-1 and TRBJ1-4, with D possibly being TRBD1 (5 bases). Germline V gene lookup returns CDR1 DFQATT and CDR2 SNEGSKA (reference sequence). V was pared by 1 base and J by 5 bases, with 11 bases between. This CDR3 has 14 residues.

The chain employs TRBV7-8 and TRBJ2-3; D is perhaps TRBD1 or TRBD2 (7 bases each). V lost 5 bases, J lost 2 bases, and 14 bases lay in between. The germline gives CDR1 SGHVS, CDR2 FQNEAQ. This CDR3 comprises 15 residues. The CDR3 protein is CASSPGGGDTDTQYF. In DNA form, the CDR3 reads TGTGCCAGCAGCCCAGGGGGGGGAGACACAGATACGCAGTATTTT.

J is TRBJ1-1 and V is TRBV20-1; D is unclear. V lost 5 bases and J lost 3, with 19 bases in between. Germline V gene sequence: CDR1 DFQATT, CDR2 SNEGSKA (reference sequence). CDR3 length equals 15 residues. DNA of the CDR3: TGCAGTGCTCCTCGAGACCCCAACTGGGACACTGAAGCTTTCTTT. Encoded protein: CSAPRDPNWDTEAFF.

The chain joins TRBV13 to TRBJ1-5; D possibly corresponds to TRBD1 (5 bases). There are 13 residues in the CDR3. The germline V gene encodes CDR1 PRHDT and CDR2 FYEKMQ (reference sequence). V was clipped by 5 bases and J by 4 bases, with 9 bases between them. The chain's CDR3 is CASSDRGNQPQHF. The CDR3 DNA sequence: TGTGCCAGCAGCGACAGAGGGAATCAGCCCCAGCATTTT.

V gene TRBV29-1 combines with J gene TRBJ2-1, with 11 bases fitting TRBD2. The V and J ends lost 8 bases and 4 bases, in that order; junction bases with no gene match: 16. CDR1 is SQVTM, CDR2 ANQGSEA, per germline. This CDR3 is built from 17 residues. CDR3 amino acids: CSFFSGVSGGAYNEQFF. CDR3 DNA: TGCAGCTTTTTCTCTGGGGTTAGCGGGGGGGCGTACAATGAGCAGTTCTTC.